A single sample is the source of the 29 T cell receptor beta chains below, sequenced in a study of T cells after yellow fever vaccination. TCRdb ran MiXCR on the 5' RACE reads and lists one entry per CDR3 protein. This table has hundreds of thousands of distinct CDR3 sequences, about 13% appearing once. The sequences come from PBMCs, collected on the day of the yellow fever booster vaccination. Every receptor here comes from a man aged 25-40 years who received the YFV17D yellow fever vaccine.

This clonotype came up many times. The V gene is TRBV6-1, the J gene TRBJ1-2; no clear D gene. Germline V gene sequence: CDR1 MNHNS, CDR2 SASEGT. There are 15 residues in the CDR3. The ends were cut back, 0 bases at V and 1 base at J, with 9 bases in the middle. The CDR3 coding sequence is TGTGCCAGCAGTGAAGCCGGCGGTATTAACTATGGCTACACCTTC. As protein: CASSEAGGINYGYTF.

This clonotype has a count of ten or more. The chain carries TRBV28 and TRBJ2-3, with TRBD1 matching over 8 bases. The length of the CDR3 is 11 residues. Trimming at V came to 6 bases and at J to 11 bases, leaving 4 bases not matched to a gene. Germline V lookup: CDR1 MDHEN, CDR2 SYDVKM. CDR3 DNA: TGTGCCAGCAGCTGGGACAGGAGGCAGTATTTT. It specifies CASSWDRRQYF.

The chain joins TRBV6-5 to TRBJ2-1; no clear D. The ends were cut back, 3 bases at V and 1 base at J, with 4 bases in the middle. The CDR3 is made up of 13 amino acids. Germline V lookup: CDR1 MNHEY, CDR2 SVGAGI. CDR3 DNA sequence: TGTGCCAGCAGTTATCTTTCCTACAATGAGCAGTTCTTC. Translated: CASSYLSYNEQFF.

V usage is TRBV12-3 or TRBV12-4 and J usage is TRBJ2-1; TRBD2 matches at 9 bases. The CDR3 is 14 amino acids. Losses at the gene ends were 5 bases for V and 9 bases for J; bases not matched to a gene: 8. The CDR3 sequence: CASSKDGTSLEQFF. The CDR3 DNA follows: TGTGCCAGCAGTAAAGACGGGACTAGCCTTGAGCAGTTCTTC.

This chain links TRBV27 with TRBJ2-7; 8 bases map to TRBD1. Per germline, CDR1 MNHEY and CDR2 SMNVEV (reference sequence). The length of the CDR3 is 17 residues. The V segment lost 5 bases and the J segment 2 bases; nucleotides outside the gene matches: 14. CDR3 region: CASSPRLRTGSPYEQYF. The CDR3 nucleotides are TGTGCCAGCAGTCCGCGCCTTCGGACAGGGTCACCCTACGAGCAGTACTTC.

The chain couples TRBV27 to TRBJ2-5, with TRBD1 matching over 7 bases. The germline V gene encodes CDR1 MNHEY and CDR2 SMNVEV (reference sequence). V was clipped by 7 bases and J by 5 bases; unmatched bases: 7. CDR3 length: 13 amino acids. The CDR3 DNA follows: TGTGCCAGCACTAGGACAGGCGGGGAGACCCAGTACTTC. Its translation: CASTRTGGETQYF.

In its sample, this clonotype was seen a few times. The DNA for the CDR3 is TGTGCCAGCAGTTTCCCGGGACTAGCGGGAGTTGAGCAGTTCTTC. Encoded protein: CASSFPGLAGVEQFF. V is TRBV12-3 or TRBV12-4 and J is TRBJ2-1; 14 nucleotides agree with TRBD2. The CDR3 is made up of 15 amino acids. V was clipped by 3 bases and J by 9 bases; unmatched bases: 4.

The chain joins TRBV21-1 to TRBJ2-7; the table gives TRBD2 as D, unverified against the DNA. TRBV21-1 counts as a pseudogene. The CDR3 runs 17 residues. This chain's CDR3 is CASTERTLVRNAYEQYF. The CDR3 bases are TGTGCCAGCACCGAACGGACACTAGTCAGAAATGCCTACGAGCAGTACTTC.

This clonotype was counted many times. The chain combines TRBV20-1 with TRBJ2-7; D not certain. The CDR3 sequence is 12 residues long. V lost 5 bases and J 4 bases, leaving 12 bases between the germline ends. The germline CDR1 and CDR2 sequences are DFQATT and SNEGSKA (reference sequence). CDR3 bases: TGCAGTGCTGCCCGGTCCGGATACGAGCAGTACTTC. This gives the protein CSAARSGYEQYF.

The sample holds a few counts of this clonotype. This chain's CDR3 is CASSLIGGADTQYF. DNA for the CDR3: TGTGCCAGCAGCTTAATTGGCGGAGCCGATACGCAGTATTTT. This chain connects TRBV7-2 to TRBJ2-3; no definite D call. Germline V gene data show CDR1 as SGHTA and CDR2 as FQGNSA. The CDR3 is 14 residues long. V dropped 2 bases and J dropped 6 bases, with 12 bases sitting between them.

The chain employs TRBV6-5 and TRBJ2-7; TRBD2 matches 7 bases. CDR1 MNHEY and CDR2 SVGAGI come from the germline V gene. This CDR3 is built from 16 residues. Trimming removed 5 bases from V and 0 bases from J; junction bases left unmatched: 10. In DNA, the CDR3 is TGTGCCAGCAGTCGCAAAGCTGGCGGGAGCTCCTACGAGCAGTACTTC. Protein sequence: CASSRKAGGSSYEQYF.

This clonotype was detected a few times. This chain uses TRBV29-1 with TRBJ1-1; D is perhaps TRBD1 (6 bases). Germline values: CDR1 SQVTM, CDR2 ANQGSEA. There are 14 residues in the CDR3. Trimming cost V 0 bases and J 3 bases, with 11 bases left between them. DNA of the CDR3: TGCAGCGTTGAAGAAGGGGGGGGCTACACTGAAGCTTTCTTT. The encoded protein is CSVEEGGGYTEAFF. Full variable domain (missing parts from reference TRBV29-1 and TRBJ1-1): SAVISQKPSRDICQRGTSLTIQCQVDSQVTMMFWYRQQPGQSLTLIATANQGSEATYESGFVIDKFPISRPNLTFSTLTVSNMSPEDSSIYLCSVEEGGGYTEAFFGQGTRLTVV.

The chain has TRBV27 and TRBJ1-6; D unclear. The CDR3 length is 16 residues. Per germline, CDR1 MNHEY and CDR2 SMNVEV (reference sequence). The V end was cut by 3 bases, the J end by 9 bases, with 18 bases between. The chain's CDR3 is CASSFTSRGFSSPLHF. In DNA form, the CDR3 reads TGTGCCAGCAGTTTTACCTCCCGGGGTTTTAGTTCACCCCTCCACTTT.

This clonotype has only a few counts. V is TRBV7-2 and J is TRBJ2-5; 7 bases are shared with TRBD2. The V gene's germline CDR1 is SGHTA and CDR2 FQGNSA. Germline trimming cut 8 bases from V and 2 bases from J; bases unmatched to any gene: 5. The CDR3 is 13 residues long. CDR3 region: CASGLVLQETQYF. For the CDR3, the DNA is TGTGCCAGCGGACTAGTTTTGCAAGAGACCCAGTACTTC.

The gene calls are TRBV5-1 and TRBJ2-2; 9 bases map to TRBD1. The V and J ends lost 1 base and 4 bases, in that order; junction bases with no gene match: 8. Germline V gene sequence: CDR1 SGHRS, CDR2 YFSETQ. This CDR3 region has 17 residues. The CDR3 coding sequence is TGCGCCAGCAGCTTGAAGGTGGGACAGGGTGTCACCGGGGAGCTGTTTTTT. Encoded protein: CASSLKVGQGVTGELFF.

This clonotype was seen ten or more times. As DNA, the CDR3 is TGTGCCAGCAGTCCGACAGGGGCCCTTTACAATGAGCAGTTCTTC. This sequence encodes CASSPTGALYNEQFF. V gene TRBV27 combines with J gene TRBJ2-1; 8 positions match TRBD1. Looked up from germline, CDR1 is MNHEY and CDR2 is SMNVEV (reference sequence). V trimming: 5 bases; J trimming: 4 bases; junction bases outside the gene matches: 7. The CDR3 consists of 15 residues.

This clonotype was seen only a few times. CDR3 DNA: TGTGCCATCAGTGTCCGCGACAAAGAGACCCAGTACTTC. This codes for CAISVRDKETQYF. This chain uses TRBV10-3 with TRBJ2-5; D gene unclear. This CDR3 spans 13 amino acids. Trimming took off 4 bases at V and 3 bases at J, with 9 bases between the two ends. Germline V gene lookup returns CDR1 ENHRY and CDR2 SYGVKD.

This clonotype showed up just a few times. The CDR3 sequence is CAWTYGHYGYTF. The DNA of the CDR3 is TGTGCCTGGACTTACGGCCACTATGGCTACACCTTC. The V call is TRBV30, the J call TRBJ1-2; no clear D gene. CDR3 length equals 12 residues. CDR1 and CDR2 from the germline V gene are GTSNPN and SVGIG (reference sequence). The ends were cut back, 4 bases at V and 3 bases at J, with 9 bases in the middle.

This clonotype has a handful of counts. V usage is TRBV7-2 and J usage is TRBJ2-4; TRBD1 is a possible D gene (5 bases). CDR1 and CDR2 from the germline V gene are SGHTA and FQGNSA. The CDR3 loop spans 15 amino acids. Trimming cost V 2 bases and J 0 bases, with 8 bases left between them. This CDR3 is CASSLTGIAKNIQYF. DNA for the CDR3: TGTGCCAGCAGCTTAACAGGCATAGCCAAAAACATTCAGTACTTC.

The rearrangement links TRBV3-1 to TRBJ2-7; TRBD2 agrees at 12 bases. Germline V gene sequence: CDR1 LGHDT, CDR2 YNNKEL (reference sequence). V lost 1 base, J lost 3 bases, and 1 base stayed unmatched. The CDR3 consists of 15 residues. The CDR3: CASSQATSGSYEQYF. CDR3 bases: TGTGCCAGCAGCCAAGCGACTAGCGGGAGCTACGAGCAGTACTTC.

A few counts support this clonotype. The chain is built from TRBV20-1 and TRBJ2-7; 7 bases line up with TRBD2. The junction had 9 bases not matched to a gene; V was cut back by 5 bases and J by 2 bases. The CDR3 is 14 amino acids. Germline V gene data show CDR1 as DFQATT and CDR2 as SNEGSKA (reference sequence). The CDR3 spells CSASSLAVTYEQYF. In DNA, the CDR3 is TGCAGTGCTTCGTCTCTAGCGGTAACCTACGAGCAGTACTTC.

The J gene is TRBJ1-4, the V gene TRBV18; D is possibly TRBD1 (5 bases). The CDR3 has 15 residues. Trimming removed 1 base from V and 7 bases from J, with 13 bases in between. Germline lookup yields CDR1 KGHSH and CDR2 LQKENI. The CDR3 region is CASSPLASGGEKLFF. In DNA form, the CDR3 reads TGTGCCAGCTCACCACTTGCCAGTGGGGGTGAAAAACTGTTTTTT.

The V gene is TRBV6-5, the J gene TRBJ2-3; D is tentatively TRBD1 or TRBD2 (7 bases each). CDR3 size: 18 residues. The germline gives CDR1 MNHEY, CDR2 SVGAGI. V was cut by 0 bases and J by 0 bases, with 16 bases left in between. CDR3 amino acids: CASSYSTGSSGSTDTQYF. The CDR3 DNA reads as TGTGCCAGCAGTTACTCGACAGGGAGTAGCGGGAGCACAGATACGCAGTATTTT.

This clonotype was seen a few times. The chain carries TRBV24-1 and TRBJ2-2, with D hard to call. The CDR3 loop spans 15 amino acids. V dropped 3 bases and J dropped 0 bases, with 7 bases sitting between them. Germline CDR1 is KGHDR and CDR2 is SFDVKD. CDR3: CATSDSYTNTGELFF. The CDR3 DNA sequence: TGTGCCACCAGTGATAGCTACACGAACACCGGGGAGCTGTTTTTT.

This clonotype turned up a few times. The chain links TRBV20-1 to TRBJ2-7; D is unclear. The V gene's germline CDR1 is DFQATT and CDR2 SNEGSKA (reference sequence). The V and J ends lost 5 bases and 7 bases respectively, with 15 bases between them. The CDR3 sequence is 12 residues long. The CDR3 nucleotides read TGCAGTGCTGCTCCGGGTTCCTGGGAGCAGTACTTC. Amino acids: CSAAPGSWEQYF.

The CDR3 DNA reads TGCGCCAGCAGCTTAAGGGCGCACTCTCGGAATGAGCAGTTCTTC. It specifies CASSLRAHSRNEQFF. The chain has TRBV5-1 and TRBJ2-1; the D is unclear. The CDR3 covers 15 residues. Germline CDR1 SGHRS, CDR2 YFSETQ. V lost 2 bases and J lost 7, with 16 bases in between.

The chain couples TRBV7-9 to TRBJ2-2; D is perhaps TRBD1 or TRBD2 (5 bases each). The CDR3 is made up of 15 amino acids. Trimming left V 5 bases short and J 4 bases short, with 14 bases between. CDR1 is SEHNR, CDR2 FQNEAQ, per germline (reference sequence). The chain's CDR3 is CASSPARGSTGELFF. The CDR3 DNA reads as TGTGCCAGCAGCCCCGCGAGGGGCAGCACCGGGGAGCTGTTTTTT.

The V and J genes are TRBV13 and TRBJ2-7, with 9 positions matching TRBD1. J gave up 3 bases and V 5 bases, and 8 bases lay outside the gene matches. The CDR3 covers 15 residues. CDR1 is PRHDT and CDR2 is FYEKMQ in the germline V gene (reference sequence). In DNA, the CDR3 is TGTGCCAGCAGCGCCGGACAGGGGCCCAACTACGAGCAGTACTTC. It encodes CASSAGQGPNYEQYF. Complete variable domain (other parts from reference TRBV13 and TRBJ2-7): AAGVIQSPRHLIKEKRETATLKCYPIPRHDTVYWYQQGPGQDPQFLISFYEKMQSDKGSIPDRFSAQQFSDYHSELNMSSLELGDSALYFCASSAGQGPNYEQYFGPGTRLTVT.

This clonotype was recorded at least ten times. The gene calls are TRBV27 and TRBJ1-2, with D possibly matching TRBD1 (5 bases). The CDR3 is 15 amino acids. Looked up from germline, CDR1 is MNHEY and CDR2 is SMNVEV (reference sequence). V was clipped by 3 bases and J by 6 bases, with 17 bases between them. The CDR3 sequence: CASSFEGLEGNGYTF. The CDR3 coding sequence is TGTGCCAGCAGTTTCGAGGGTTTGGAGGGGAATGGCTACACCTTC.